These 32 T cell receptor beta chains came from one sample sequenced in a study of beta chain features in type 1 diabetes. Expressed TCRB transcripts were sequenced because the entire RNA isolate underwent reverse transcription. Clones were sequenced by immunoSEQ multiplex PCR, and TCRdb holds only the in-frame ones, with some missing. The repertoire consists of about 930,000 clones, with roughly 16% occurring once and the leading ten covering 0.02% to 0.03%. Specimen: naive CD4+ T cells from blood. The receptors shown here come from a young woman in good health.

The rearrangement uses TRBV28 and TRBJ1-1; D remains ambiguous. The CDR3 sequence is 12 residues long. Germline CDR1 is MDHEN and CDR2 is SYDVKM. V was clipped by 5 bases and J by 6 bases, with 10 bases between them. CDR3 in DNA: TGTGCCAGCAGTGGGTATAGAGCTGAAGCTTTCTTT. It yields the protein CASSGYRAEAFF.

The CDR3 sequence is CASSPRGLSTGELFF. The CDR3 DNA is TGTGCCAGCTCACCTCGAGGCTTGTCTACCGGGGAGCTGTTTTTT. The J gene is TRBJ2-2, the V gene TRBV18; D not resolved. The CDR3 loop spans 15 amino acids. Trimming took 3 bases from V and 5 from J, leaving 13 bases between them. Germline V lookup: CDR1 KGHSH, CDR2 LQKENI.

There are a few counts of this clone. This chain connects TRBV7-3 to TRBJ2-5; D may correspond to TRBD1 or TRBD2 (6 bases each). Germline V gives CDR1 SGHTA, CDR2 FQGTGA. V lost 1 base, J lost 5 bases, and 11 bases lay in between. This CDR3 comprises 14 residues. CDR3 residues: CASSLRGAKETQYF. The DNA for the CDR3 is TGTGCCAGCAGCTTAAGGGGGGCGAAGGAGACCCAGTACTTC.

In this sample, this clone turned up a few times. Other DNA sequences in this specimen translate into the identical CDR3. CDR3 sequence reads: CASSRGRSYEQYF. Written as DNA, the CDR3 is TGTGCCAGTAGTAGGGGGCGATCCTACGAGCAGTACTTC. This chain links TRBV19 with TRBJ2-7; TRBD1 might be the D (6 bases). Germline CDR1 LNHDA, CDR2 SQIVND (reference sequence). V lost 4 bases to trimming and J lost 1 base, with 8 bases between them. The CDR3 is 13 amino acids.

This clone occurred a few times. V is TRBV10-3 and J is TRBJ1-5; 10 bases agree with TRBD1. The CDR3 has 14 amino acids. V shed 6 bases, J shed 6 bases, and the junction held 5 bases outside the gene matches. Germline V gene lookup returns CDR1 ENHRY and CDR2 SYGVKD. CDR3: CAISSTGGGQPQHF. CDR3 DNA sequence: TGTGCCATCAGCTCGACAGGGGGCGGTCAGCCCCAGCATTTT.

This sequence joins TRBV9 and TRBJ2-3; TRBD2 is a possible D gene (6 bases). The CDR3 loop spans 15 amino acids. Between the trimmed V and J ends, which lost 2 bases and 1 base, there was a span of 11 bases. Germline V lookup: CDR1 SGDLS, CDR2 YYNGEE. CDR3 in DNA: TGTGCCAGCAGCGTCTCCGGGAGCGGCACAGATACGCAGTATTTT. This encodes CASSVSGSGTDTQYF. Complete variable domain (other parts from reference TRBV9 and TRBJ2-3): DSGVTQTPKHLITATGQRVTLRCSPRSGDLSVYWYQQSLDQGLQFLIQYYNGEERAKGNILERFSAQQFPDLHSELNLSSLELGDSALYFCASSVSGSGTDTQYFGPGTRLTVL.

This clone occurred a few times. This chain connects TRBV7-9 to TRBJ2-7, with 8 bases identical to TRBD2. Germline lookup yields CDR1 SEHNR and CDR2 FQNEAQ (reference sequence). This CDR3 comprises 14 residues. V lost 3 bases and J lost 3; bases outside the gene matches: 4. In DNA form, the CDR3 reads TGTGCCAGCAGCTTCCGGGAGGGTTTCTACGAGCAGTACTTC. Protein sequence: CASSFREGFYEQYF.

This clone turned up a few times. The chain joins TRBV15 to TRBJ2-2; D is unresolved. Germline loops: CDR1 LNHNV, CDR2 YYDKDF (reference sequence). This CDR3 spans 11 amino acids. V was shortened by 6 bases and J by 7 bases, with 6 bases between the two germline ends. The CDR3 nucleotides read TGTGCCACCAGTACGATCGGGGAGCTGTTTTTT. Translating it yields CATSTIGELFF.

The genes are TRBV18 and TRBJ2-7, with a tentative D call TRBD2 (6 bases). Germline CDR1 reads KGHSH; CDR2 reads LQKENI. Trimming cost V 3 bases and J 2 bases, with 11 bases left between them. The CDR3 has 14 residues. The DNA for the CDR3 is TGTGCCAGCTCACCCGGAGGGCGGCCCTACGAGCAGTACTTC. Encoded protein: CASSPGGRPYEQYF. The full variable domain, in which reference TRBV18 and TRBJ2-7 provide the parts outside the CDR3, is NAGVMQNPRHLVRRRGQEARLRCSPMKGHSHVYWYRQLPEEGLKFMVYLQKENIIDESGMPKERFSAEFPKEGPSILRIQQVVRGDSAAYFCASSPGGRPYEQYFGPGTRLTVT.

This clone was seen a few times. The V call is TRBV6-6, the J call TRBJ2-2; perhaps TRBD2 as D (5 bases). Germline CDR1 reads MNHNY; CDR2 reads SVGAGI (reference sequence). This CDR3 has 11 residues. The germline V and J ends were trimmed by 7 bases and 8 bases, with 8 bases remaining between them. The CDR3 DNA follows: TGTGCCAGCAACACTAGGGGGGAGCTGTTTTTT. Encoded protein: CASNTRGELFF.

Only a few counts were recorded for this clone. The chain recombines TRBV4-2 with TRBJ2-1, with TRBD2 matching over 7 bases. Germline-derived CDR1 and CDR2 are LGHNA and YNFKEQ. V gave up 0 bases and J gave up 0 bases; unmatched junction bases: 8. CDR3 length: 18 residues. CDR3 nucleotides: TGTGCCAGCAGCCAAGATCTTACTAGCGCAACCTCCTACAATGAGCAGTTCTTC. Its translation is CASSQDLTSATSYNEQFF.

V gene TRBV7-2 combines with J gene TRBJ1-2; TRBD1 aligns across 10 bases. Trimming at V came to 4 bases and at J to 3 bases, leaving 5 bases not matched to a gene. Germline loops: CDR1 SGHTA, CDR2 FQGNSA. The CDR3 sequence is 15 residues long. This chain's CDR3 is CASSYRDRGDYGYTF. DNA of the CDR3: TGTGCCAGCAGCTACAGGGACAGGGGAGACTATGGCTACACCTTC.

V and J are TRBV4-2 and TRBJ2-6; 8 nucleotides align to TRBD1. This CDR3 has 15 amino acids. Germline CDR1 LGHNA, CDR2 YNFKEQ. The trim removed 4 bases at V and 4 bases at J, leaving 3 bases unmatched. CDR3 bases: TGTGCCAGCAGCCCGGACAGGGCCGGGGCCAACGTCCTGACTTTC. This sequence encodes CASSPDRAGANVLTF.

Only a few counts were recorded for this clone. Other DNA sequences from this sample encode an identical CDR3 as well. This chain links TRBV7-9 with TRBJ2-1, with D possibly being TRBD1 (5 bases). V shed 3 bases and J shed 4 bases, with 7 bases lying between them. CDR3 length equals 13 residues. CDR1 and CDR2 from the germline V gene are SEHNR and FQNEAQ (reference sequence). The CDR3 coding sequence is TGTGCCAGCAGCTTGACAGCTTACAATGAGCAGTTCTTC. This translates into CASSLTAYNEQFF.

A remark on this clone: Sequence at one end of the junction differs from germline and may be a read error. The gene calls are TRBV5-1 and TRBJ2-6; D might be TRBD1 or TRBD2, each matching 5 bases. Germline V lookup: CDR1 SGHRS, CDR2 YFSETQ. CDR3 length: 15 amino acids. The DNA of the CDR3 is TGCGCCAGCAGCTTAAGTGGGGCCGGGGCCAGCGTCCTGACTTTC. It yields the protein CASSLSGAGASVLTF.

The J gene is TRBJ2-5, the V gene TRBV2; D is possibly TRBD1 (6 bases). CDR1 SNHLY and CDR2 FYNNEI come from the germline V gene. The CDR3 has 13 residues. Trimming left V 7 bases short and J 5 bases short, with 14 bases between. The chain's CDR3 is CASNLQGRETQYF. DNA of the CDR3: TGTGCCAGCAACCTACAGGGTAGGGAGACCCAGTACTTC.

The chain has TRBV18 and TRBJ2-2; no firm D call. This CDR3 comprises 15 residues. The V and J ends lost 0 bases and 3 bases respectively, with 8 bases between them. Germline loops: CDR1 KGHSH, CDR2 LQKENI. The CDR3 reads CASSPPGHHTGELFF. The CDR3 coding sequence is TGTGCCAGCTCACCACCGGGTCACCACACCGGGGAGCTGTTTTTT.

This chain links TRBV7-2 with TRBJ2-5; 16 bases agree with TRBD2. The CDR3 sequence is 18 residues long. J gave up 4 bases and V 0 bases, and 5 bases lay outside the gene matches. Germline lookup yields CDR1 SGHTA and CDR2 FQGNSA. This CDR3 is CASSLAPGLAGGVETQYF. CDR3 nucleotide sequence: TGTGCCAGCAGCTTAGCCCCGGGACTAGCGGGAGGGGTAGAGACCCAGTACTTC.

The rearrangement links TRBV7-9 to TRBJ2-7, with a weak D call TRBD1 (5 bases). Germline V CDR1 and CDR2: SEHNR, FQNEAQ (reference sequence). Deletions cut 6 bases from V and 0 bases from J, with 9 bases between. The CDR3 runs to 13 residues. The CDR3 spells CASRGRNSYEQYF. The CDR3 DNA reads as TGTGCCAGCAGGGGGCGAAACTCCTACGAGCAGTACTTC. The whole variable domain, filled in from reference TRBV7-9 and TRBJ2-7, reads DTGVSQNPRHKITKRGQNVTFRCDPISEHNRLYWYRQTLGQGPEFLTYFQNEAQLEKSRLLSDRFSAERPKGSFSTLEIQRTEQGDSAMYLCASRGRNSYEQYFGPGTRLTVT.

This clone was counted a few times. The rearrangement joins TRBV4-1 to TRBJ2-7; D is possibly TRBD1 (6 bases). The germline V and J ends were trimmed by 1 base and 3 bases, with 13 bases remaining between them. The CDR3 totals 15 residues. Germline-derived CDR1 and CDR2 are MGHRA and YSYEKL. The CDR3 DNA reads TGCGCCAGCAGCCAAGCTGGGACACCATTCTACGAGCAGTACTTC. Protein: CASSQAGTPFYEQYF.

This clone was recorded a few times. V and J are TRBV15 and TRBJ2-7; TRBD1 aligns across 7 bases. J gave up 2 bases and V 6 bases, and 4 bases lay outside the gene matches. The CDR3 is 13 amino acids. Germline CDR1 and CDR2: LNHNV and YYDKDF (reference sequence). CDR3 loop: CATRRTGTYEQYF. In nucleotides, the CDR3 is TGTGCCACCAGACGGACAGGCACCTACGAGCAGTACTTC. Supplemented by reference TRBV15 and TRBJ2-7, the full variable domain reads DAMVIQNPRYQVTQFGKPVTLSCSQTLNHNVMYWYQQKSSQAPKLLFHYYDKDFNNEADTPDNFQSRRPNTSFCFLDIRSPGLGDTAMYLCATRRTGTYEQYFGPGTRLTVT.

The rearrangement uses TRBV27 and TRBJ2-3; D unclear. Trimming left V 6 bases short and J 3 bases short, with 1 base between. Per germline, CDR1 MNHEY and CDR2 SMNVEV (reference sequence). CDR3 length: 10 residues. The CDR3 spells CASRTDTQYF. The CDR3 DNA follows: TGTGCCAGCAGAACAGATACGCAGTATTTT.

This clone was counted once. The rearrangement links TRBV6-5 to TRBJ2-7, with D possibly being TRBD1 or TRBD2 (5 bases each). Germline CDR1 MNHEY, CDR2 SVGAGI. This CDR3 is built from 13 residues. V was clipped by 4 bases and J by 5 bases, with 12 bases between them. The CDR3 region is CASSSREHHEQYF. Here the CDR3 DNA reads TGTGCCAGCAGTTCCAGGGAGCACCACGAGCAGTACTTC.

This clone was detected only a few times. The chain recombines TRBV18 with TRBJ2-5, with D possibly TRBD1 on 6 matching bases. V dropped 0 bases and J dropped 4 bases, with 12 bases sitting between them. CDR3 size: 15 residues. Per germline, CDR1 KGHSH and CDR2 LQKENI. CDR3 loop: CASSPPLQGPETQYF. The CDR3 DNA reads as TGTGCCAGCTCACCACCGTTGCAGGGGCCAGAGACCCAGTACTTC.

V usage is TRBV13 and J usage is TRBJ2-7; 7 bases are a match to TRBD2. The J segment lost 4 bases and the V segment lost 3 bases, leaving 9 bases of the junction unmatched. Germline V gives CDR1 PRHDT, CDR2 FYEKMQ (reference sequence). This CDR3 region has 15 residues. The CDR3 sequence: CASSFRAEGGYEQYF. CDR3 DNA: TGTGCCAGCAGCTTTCGGGCAGAGGGAGGGTACGAGCAGTACTTC. The full variable domain, its missing parts supplied by reference TRBV13 and TRBJ2-7, is AAGVIQSPRHLIKEKRETATLKCYPIPRHDTVYWYQQGPGQDPQFLISFYEKMQSDKGSIPDRFSAQQFSDYHSELNMSSLELGDSALYFCASSFRAEGGYEQYFGPGTRLTVT.

In regard to this clone: This specimen includes other DNA sequences encoding the same CDR3. The gene calls are TRBV15 and TRBJ2-7, with 9 bases aligning to TRBD1. Germline CDR1 reads LNHNV; CDR2 reads YYDKDF (reference sequence). The CDR3 is made up of 15 amino acids. V lost 0 bases and J lost 5; bases outside the gene matches: 5. The CDR3 loop reads CATSRDPGQGHEQYF. The DNA for the CDR3 is TGTGCCACCAGCAGAGACCCGGGACAGGGTCACGAGCAGTACTTC.

The V call is TRBV7-2, the J call TRBJ2-5; the D gene is possibly TRBD1 (6 bases). The CDR3 runs to 15 residues. Germline-derived CDR1 and CDR2 are SGHTA and FQGNSA. V was pared by 5 bases and J by 4 bases, with 17 bases between. In DNA, the CDR3 is TGTGCCAGCAGCCGACTGCAGGGGTCGGTAGAGACCCAGTACTTC. It codes for CASSRLQGSVETQYF.

This clone has more than one count but fewer than ten. The rearrangement links TRBV11-2 to TRBJ1-1; a weak D match, TRBD1 (5 bases). The CDR3 contains 13 residues. Trimming took off 5 bases at V and 7 bases at J, with 14 bases between the two ends. Looked up from germline, CDR1 is SGHAT and CDR2 is FQNNGV. The CDR3 nucleotides read TGTGCCAGCAGCCCAGGGTTAACGCTTGAAGCTTTCTTT. Protein product: CASSPGLTLEAFF.

The rearrangement joins TRBV5-4 to TRBJ1-2; D is ambiguous. V shed 2 bases and J shed 6 bases, with 11 bases lying between them. The CDR3 is 13 residues long. CDR1 is SGHNT and CDR2 is YYREEE in the germline V gene (reference sequence). The CDR3 DNA follows: TGTGCCAGCAGCTTATTGGGCGCAGATGGCTACACCTTC. Its protein product is CASSLLGADGYTF.

The chain carries TRBV15 and TRBJ2-3, with 7 bases aligning to TRBD1. After removal of 1 base from V and 3 bases from J, the junction contained 7 bases not matched to a gene. The CDR3 covers 16 residues. The germline gives CDR1 LNHNV, CDR2 YYDKDF (reference sequence). Here the CDR3 DNA reads TGTGCCACCAGCAGAGCCCCGACAGGGATTACAGATACGCAGTATTTT. Encoded protein: CATSRAPTGITDTQYF.

Concerning this clone itself: The same CDR3 is also encoded by other DNA sequences in this sample. This sequence joins TRBV10-3 and TRBJ2-6; D perhaps matches TRBD1 (6 bases). The V end was cut by 9 bases, the J end by 0 bases, with 6 bases between. This CDR3 is built from 13 residues. Germline lookup yields CDR1 ENHRY and CDR2 SYGVKD. The CDR3 region is CAIQGSGANVLTF. CDR3 DNA: TGTGCCATACAGGGCTCTGGGGCCAACGTCCTGACTTTC.

Regarding this clone: Distinct nucleotide sequences in the sample also encode this CDR3. The chain is built from TRBV7-3 and TRBJ2-1; TRBD2 aligns across 8 bases. Germline CDR1 is SGHTA and CDR2 is FQGTGA. Losses at the gene ends were 4 bases for V and 8 bases for J; bases not matched to a gene: 10. The CDR3 loop spans 15 amino acids. The DNA for the CDR3 is TGTGCCAGCAGCTCAAAACCTTTAGCGGGATATGAGCAGTTCTTC. The encoded protein is CASSSKPLAGYEQFF.